A selection of T cell receptor beta chains follows, all from one sample in a study of T cell changes during pregnancy in multiple sclerosis. Using immunoSEQ multiplex PCR, the repertoire was profiled, and TCRdb retains in-frame clones only, with some absent. The repertoire holds some 93,000 clones, with 85% to 95% as singletons. Sequenced here: peripheral blood, sampled after pregnancy. The receptors here all came from a female donor with multiple sclerosis, enrolled in a pregnancy study. The CDR3 runs from the conserved cysteine through the conserved F or W. The order of the fields is V gene, clone size, D gene, CDR3 length, J gene, CDR3 protein, CDR3 DNA. D genes are given only for firm matches. Where a row states a size, it is once, few, many or the class of an expanded clone; other rows omit it.

>TRBV2|-|-|14|TRBJ2-7
CASSVAASSYEQYF
TGTGCCAGCAGTGTAGCGGCAAGCTCCTACGAGCAGTACTTC
>TRBV7-2|-|TRBD2|16|TRBJ2-5
CASSGYSGGRQETQYF
TGTGCCAGCAGCGGCTACAGCGGGGGACGACAAGAGACCCAGTACTTC
>TRBV18|once|TRBD1|15|TRBJ1-4
CASSFQGARDTFLFF
TGTGCCAGCTCATTCCAGGGGGCGCGAGATACTTTCCTGTTTTTT
>TRBV27|-|-|13|TRBJ1-2
CASSLAASYGYTF
TGTGCCAGCAGTTTGGCCGCCAGCTATGGCTACACCTTC
>TRBV6-4|-|TRBD1|14|TRBJ2-3
CASSPDRDTDTQYF
TGTGCCAGCAGCCCGGACAGGGACACAGATACGCAGTATTTT
>TRBV30|-|-|13|TRBJ1-5
CAWSVDGEGPQHF
TGTGCCTGGAGTGTGGACGGGGAAGGGCCCCAGCATTTT
>TRBV27|once|TRBD1|15|TRBJ2-5
CASMARGRGPETQYF
TGTGCCAGCATGGCACGCGGCAGGGGGCCGGAGACCCAGTACTTC
>TRBV30|once|TRBD1|13|TRBJ2-5
CAWKFTGELTQYF
TGTGCCTGGAAATTTACAGGGGAACTGACCCAGTACTTC
>TRBV6-6|-|TRBD1|15|TRBJ2-1
CASSQLPTGWDEQFF
TGTGCCAGCAGCCAACTCCCGACAGGGTGGGATGAGCAGTTCTTC
>TRBV4-1|-|-|14|TRBJ1-3
CASSQGVGGGPIYF
TGCGCCAGCAGCCAAGGTGTGGGAGGAGGCCCCATATATTTT
>TRBV5-4|-|TRBD2|15|TRBJ2-1
CASSWDSGKYNEQFF
TGTGCCAGCAGCTGGGATAGCGGGAAGTACAATGAGCAGTTCTTC
>TRBV30|-|-|19|TRBJ1-6
CAWSAWTTTDAFYNSPLHF
TGTGCCTGGAGTGCTTGGACAACGACCGACGCTTTCTATAATTCACCCCTCCACTTT
>TRBV30|-|TRBD2|14|TRBJ2-7
CAWRLAGVIYEQYF
TGTGCCTGGAGACTAGCGGGAGTTATCTACGAGCAGTACTTC
>TRBV13|-|-|15|TRBJ1-6
CASSRMGQQISPLHF
TGTGCCAGCAGCCGAATGGGACAACAGATTTCACCCCTCCACTTT
>TRBV7-8|-|TRBD2|16|TRBJ2-3
CASSLVLSGGADTQYF
TGTGCCAGCAGCTTAGTTCTTAGCGGGGGGGCAGATACGCAGTATTTT
>TRBV6-1|-|-|16|TRBJ1-1
CASTDHPADGGTEAFF
TGTGCCAGCACTGACCATCCCGCCGACGGGGGCACTGAAGCTTTCTTT
>TRBV6-1|-|-|11|TRBJ2-1
CASLTRNEQFF
TGTGCCAGCTTGACACGCAATGAGCAGTTCTTC
>TRBV29-1|-|TRBD1|15|TRBJ1-2
CSVLIVGTGYNGYTF
TGCAGCGTCTTGATCGTGGGGACAGGGTATAACGGCTACACCTTC
>TRBV19|-|-|13|TRBJ1-2
CASSIGGDYGYTF
TGTGCCAGTAGTATCGGCGGGGACTATGGCTACACCTTC
>TRBV6-1|-|TRBD2|15|TRBJ2-7
CASSDEEGLAYEQYF
TGTGCCAGCAGTGACGAGGAGGGACTAGCCTACGAGCAGTACTTC
>TRBV2|-|-|13|TRBJ2-3
CASKAGKADTQYF
TGTGCCAGCAAGGCGGGCAAAGCAGATACGCAGTATTTT
>TRBV7-9|-|TRBD2|19|TRBJ2-1
CASSLAVLAGGRSYNEQFF
TGTGCCAGCAGCTTAGCGGTACTAGCGGGAGGCAGGTCCTACAATGAGCAGTTCTTC
>TRBV7-9|-|TRBD2|16|TRBJ2-3
CASSLGTSGWGDTQYF
TGTGCCAGCAGCCTCGGGACTAGCGGATGGGGGGATACGCAGTATTTT
>TRBV18|-|-|14|TRBJ1-2
CASSPGIDLRGYTF
TGTGCCAGCTCACCGGGTATAGACTTGCGAGGCTACACCTTC
>TRBV2|-|-|13|TRBJ1-1
CASSLLEVTEAFF
TGTGCCAGCAGTCTTTTGGAGGTCACTGAAGCTTTCTTT
>TRBV4-2|once|-|15|TRBJ1-5
CASSQEAWPDQPQHF
TGTGCCAGCAGCCAAGAGGCCTGGCCAGATCAGCCCCAGCATTTT
>TRBV18|-|TRBD2|16|TRBJ2-1
CASSPFSGGSYNEQFF
TGTGCCAGCTCACCATTCAGCGGGGGCTCCTACAATGAGCAGTTCTTC
>TRBV5-1|-|-|15|TRBJ2-7
CASSDGTSFSYEQYF
TGCGCCAGCAGCGATGGGACATCCTTCTCCTACGAGCAGTACTTC
>TRBV7-9|-|TRBD1|14|TRBJ1-5
CASNPQGNNQPQHF
TGTGCCAGCAACCCACAGGGGAACAACCAGCCCCAGCATTTT
>TRBV7-2|-|-|14|TRBJ2-7
CASSENYSGYEQYF
TGTGCCAGCAGCGAAAATTACAGTGGCTACGAGCAGTACTTC
>TRBV6-6|-|-|14|TRBJ1-5
CASSFGPRREPQHF
TGTGCCAGCAGTTTCGGCCCCCGGCGGGAGCCCCAGCATTTT